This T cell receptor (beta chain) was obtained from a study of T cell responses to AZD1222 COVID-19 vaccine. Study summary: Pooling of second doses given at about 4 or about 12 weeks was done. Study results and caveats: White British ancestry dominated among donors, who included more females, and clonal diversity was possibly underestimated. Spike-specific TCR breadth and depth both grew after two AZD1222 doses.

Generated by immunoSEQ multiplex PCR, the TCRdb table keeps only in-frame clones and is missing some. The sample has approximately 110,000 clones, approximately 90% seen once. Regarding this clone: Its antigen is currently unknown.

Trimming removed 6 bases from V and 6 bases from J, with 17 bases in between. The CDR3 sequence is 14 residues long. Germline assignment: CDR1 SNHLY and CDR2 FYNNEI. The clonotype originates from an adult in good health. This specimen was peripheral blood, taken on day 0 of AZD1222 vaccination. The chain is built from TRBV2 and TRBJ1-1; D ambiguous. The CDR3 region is CASSAEIVVSEAFF. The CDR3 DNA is TGTGCCAGCAGCGCGGAGATAGTAGTATCTGAAGCTTTCTTT.